The 24 T cell receptor beta chains in this list originate from one sample, sequenced in a study of T-cell memory formation after mild COVID-19. Each CDR3 protein is one row after TCRdb ran MiXCR on the 5' RACE reads. The sample lists 210,000 or so distinct CDR3 sequences; about 10% were seen once. Sequenced material: PBMCs or a T cell subset sorted from them (not recorded which). These receptors came from a man aged 18 to 30 who had mild COVID-19 (a few samples of this study predate the infection). Cell type and time point are not known.

The chain uses TRBV19 and TRBJ2-3; D not resolved. The CDR3 length is 14 residues. Trimming removed 4 bases at V and 4 bases at J, with 12 bases between. Germline-derived CDR1 and CDR2 are LNHDA and SQIVND (reference sequence). CDR3 bases: TGTGCCAGTAGTACACGTCCGGACGCAGATACGCAGTATTTT. It translates to CASSTRPDADTQYF.

The sample holds many counts of this clonotype. This chain uses TRBV7-2 with TRBJ2-5; D remains unclear. Germline V lookup: CDR1 SGHTA, CDR2 FQGNSA. Trimming removed 5 bases at V and 5 bases at J, with 15 bases between. CDR3 size: 14 residues. The CDR3 loop reads CASSPGTPAETQYF. DNA for the CDR3: TGTGCCAGCAGCCCTGGAACTCCGGCCGAGACCCAGTACTTC.

The CDR3 nucleotides read TGTGCCACCAGCTGGTCGGATTCCTACGAGCAGTACGTC. This gives the protein CATSWSDSYEQYV. The chain is built from TRBV15 and TRBJ2-7; D ambiguous. Germline V CDR1 and CDR2: LNHNV, YYDKDF (reference sequence). The CDR3 runs 13 residues. V lost 5 bases, J lost 1 base, and 9 bases lay in between.

The J gene is TRBJ2-3, the V gene TRBV7-9; D is unclear. Germline V gives CDR1 SEHNR, CDR2 FQNEAQ (reference sequence). V was pared by 3 bases and J by 0 bases, with 7 bases between. The CDR3 is 14 amino acids. The DNA for the CDR3 is TGTGCCAGCAGCTTCCATCATAGCACAGATACGCAGTATTTT. As protein: CASSFHHSTDTQYF. Together with reference TRBV7-9 and TRBJ2-3, the CDR3 gives the full variable domain: DTGVSQNPRHKITKRGQNVTFRCDPISEHNRLYWYRQTLGQGPEFLTYFQNEAQLEKSRLLSDRFSAERPKGSFSTLEIQRTEQGDSAMYLCASSFHHSTDTQYFGPGTRLTVL.

This rearrangement joins TRBV12-3 or TRBV12-4 to TRBJ2-5; 7 bases agree with TRBD1. J was trimmed by 7 bases and V by 6 bases; bases with no gene match: 8. The CDR3 has 13 residues. The CDR3 nucleotides are TGTGCCAGCAGCCTACAGGGGCCGGGGACCCAGTACTTC. It encodes CASSLQGPGTQYF.

The genes are TRBV6-6 and TRBJ2-3, with TRBD1 identical over 7 bases. With 3 bases clipped from V and 0 bases from J, the junction kept 6 bases outside the gene matches. CDR3 length: 16 amino acids. Germline loops: CDR1 MNHNY, CDR2 SVGAGI (reference sequence). CDR3 DNA: TGTGCCAGCAGTTATTTCGGACAGGCCAGCACAGATACGCAGTATTTT. Protein sequence: CASSYFGQASTDTQYF.

This clonotype was detected only a few times. The chain is built from TRBV5-1 and TRBJ2-1; tentatively, D is TRBD1 (6 bases). The germline V gene has CDR1 SGHRS and CDR2 YFSETQ. The V and J ends lost 7 bases and 9 bases respectively, with 17 bases between them. The length of the CDR3 is 13 residues. The CDR3 DNA sequence: TGCGCCAGCCGGGACACTGAGAGGACTGAGCAGTTCTTC. Amino acid sequence: CASRDTERTEQFF.

Ten or more counts support this clonotype. The chain joins TRBV7-9 to TRBJ2-2; no clear D gene. This CDR3 region has 15 residues. The germline V and J ends were trimmed by 6 bases and 2 bases, with 13 bases remaining between them. Looked up from germline, CDR1 is SEHNR and CDR2 is FQNEAQ (reference sequence). As DNA, the CDR3 is TGTGCCAGCAGGCCCCCCGCGGTAAACACCGGGGAGCTGTTTTTT. It specifies CASRPPAVNTGELFF.

This clonotype was counted only a few times. V gene TRBV5-1 combines with J gene TRBJ2-7; the D gene is possibly TRBD1 (6 bases). From germline, CDR1 is SGHRS and CDR2 YFSETQ. V was cut by 0 bases and J by 6 bases, with 13 bases left in between. The CDR3 extends over 14 amino acids. Written as DNA, the CDR3 is TGCGCCAGCAGCTTGGACAGGGAACTGAGCGAGCAGTACTTC. Its protein product is CASSLDRELSEQYF.

This clonotype turned up a few times. The rearrangement uses TRBV20-1 and TRBJ2-4; TRBD1 agrees at 8 bases. V lost 3 bases, J lost 7 bases, and 11 bases stayed unmatched. Germline CDR1 reads DFQATT; CDR2 reads SNEGSKA (reference sequence). The CDR3 length is 15 residues. In DNA, the CDR3 is TGCAGTGCTAGTTCCCCGGACAGGGTCTTGAACATTCAGTACTTC. Translation gives CSASSPDRVLNIQYF.

This clonotype was seen a few times. The rearrangement links TRBV4-3 to TRBJ2-1; D remains ambiguous. There are 15 residues in the CDR3. Trimming took off 1 base at V and 0 bases at J, with 7 bases between the two ends. Germline V gene data show CDR1 as LGHNA and CDR2 as YSLEER. CDR3 nucleotides: TGCGCCAGCAGCCAAGGCATAAACTCCTACAATGAGCAGTTCTTC. Its translation: CASSQGINSYNEQFF.

The V call is TRBV6-2 or TRBV6-3, the J call TRBJ2-7; 7 nucleotides agree with TRBD2. This CDR3 comprises 13 residues. The V gene's germline CDR1 is MNHEY and CDR2 SVGEGT. The V and J ends lost 6 bases and 2 bases, in that order; junction bases with no gene match: 4. The CDR3 DNA follows: TGTGCCAGCAGACGGGAGGCCCCCTACGAGCAGTACTTC. It is translated as CASRREAPYEQYF.

This clonotype was found a few times. V gene TRBV5-1 combines with J gene TRBJ1-1; 7 nucleotides agree with TRBD1. With V trimmed by 6 bases and J by 2 bases, 10 bases remained unmatched. CDR1 and CDR2 (germline): SGHRS, YFSETQ. The CDR3 totals 15 residues. The CDR3 here is CASTSNTGANTEAFF. The DNA of the CDR3 is TGCGCCAGCACATCCAATACAGGGGCTAACACTGAAGCTTTCTTT.

This clonotype occurred many times. The V gene is TRBV7-8, the J gene TRBJ2-3, with D maybe TRBD2 (7 bases). With 9 bases removed from V and 3 bases from J, the gap between germline ends came to 22 bases. This CDR3 has 16 amino acids. Germline V gives CDR1 SGHVS, CDR2 FQNEAQ. The CDR3 DNA is TGTGCCAGTTCGGGGGGCCTAGCGGCCCTAACAGATACGCAGTATTTT. Encoded protein: CASSGGLAALTDTQYF.

This clonotype was seen a handful of times. The chain is built from TRBV28 and TRBJ1-6; maybe TRBD1 (5 bases). Trimming left V 4 bases short and J 7 bases short, with 14 bases between. Germline V CDR1 and CDR2: MDHEN, SYDVKM. The CDR3 loop spans 15 amino acids. CDR3 DNA: TGTGCCAGCAGTTCGACAGTCCTGGGGAATTCACCCCTCCACTTT. Its translation is CASSSTVLGNSPLHF.

CDR3 in DNA: TGTGCCAGCAGCCAGGGACAGGGTAGGGGTCAAGAGACCCAGTACTTC. Amino acid sequence: CASSQGQGRGQETQYF. The chain couples TRBV5-4 to TRBJ2-5, with 9 bases matching TRBD1. From germline, CDR1 is SGHNT and CDR2 YYREEE (reference sequence). CDR3 size: 16 residues. J lost 2 bases, V lost 4 bases, and 9 bases had no gene match.

The chain combines TRBV2 with TRBJ2-1, with 8 positions matching TRBD2. The germline CDR1 and CDR2 sequences are SNHLY and FYNNEI. The CDR3 has 14 amino acids. The junction had 4 bases not matched to a gene; V was cut back by 4 bases and J by 5 bases. In DNA, the CDR3 is TGTGCCAGCAGTGCCCCGGGACTAGACAATGAGCAGTTCTTC. As protein: CASSAPGLDNEQFF.

This clonotype was detected a few times. The V and J genes are TRBV20-1 and TRBJ1-2; tentatively, D is TRBD1 (5 bases). The V and J ends lost 1 base and 5 bases respectively, with 17 bases between them. The CDR3 sequence is 15 residues long. Germline V CDR1 and CDR2: DFQATT, SNEGSKA (reference sequence). CDR3 amino acids: CSARGLGQGGYGYTF. CDR3 in DNA: TGCAGTGCTAGAGGACTGGGGCAGGGAGGGTATGGCTACACCTTC.

In its sample, this clonotype was seen a few times. V gene TRBV7-9 combines with J gene TRBJ1-5; 7 positions agree with TRBD1. Germline V lookup: CDR1 SEHNR, CDR2 FQNEAQ (reference sequence). The CDR3 has 15 residues. The J segment lost 5 bases and the V segment lost 4 bases, leaving 8 bases of the junction unmatched. CDR3 sequence: CASSWGTAPDQPQHF. The DNA for the CDR3 is TGTGCCAGCAGCTGGGGGACAGCACCTGATCAGCCCCAGCATTTT.

V and J are TRBV11-2 and TRBJ2-5; D is possibly TRBD2 (5 bases). Germline CDR1 reads SGHAT; CDR2 reads FQNNGV. Trimming cost V 0 bases and J 5 bases, with 16 bases left between them. The CDR3 runs 16 residues. In nucleotides, the CDR3 is TGTGCCAGCAGCTTAGATCGTATAGGAGGCGTTGAGACCCAGTACTTC. Translating gives CASSLDRIGGVETQYF. The variable domain in full, with the rest retrieved from reference TRBV11-2 and TRBJ2-5, is EAGVAQSPRYKIIEKRQSVAFWCNPISGHATLYWYQQILGQGPKLLIQFQNNGVVDDSQLPKDRFSAERLKGVDSTLKIQPAKLEDSAVYLCASSLDRIGGVETQYFGPGTRLLVL.

V usage is TRBV4-2 and J usage is TRBJ2-5; a weak D match, TRBD2 (5 bases). Germline V lookup: CDR1 LGHNA, CDR2 YNFKEQ. This CDR3 is built from 15 residues. The germline V and J ends were trimmed by 3 bases and 3 bases, with 14 bases remaining between them. DNA of the CDR3: TGTGCCAGCAGCCAGGAGCGGACGGTTAAAGAGACCCAGTACTTC. It specifies CASSQERTVKETQYF.

The gene calls are TRBV10-3 and TRBJ2-3; 10 nucleotides line up with TRBD2. V lost 4 bases and J lost 4; bases outside the gene matches: 5. The CDR3 loop spans 15 amino acids. In germline, CDR1 is ENHRY, CDR2 SYGVKD. For the CDR3, the DNA is TGTGCCATCAGTGTAGGCAGCGGGGGGGCAGATACGCAGTATTTT. Its translation is CAISVGSGGADTQYF.

This clonotype was detected many times. The CDR3 coding sequence is TGTGCCAGCAGCCAAGACAGACAAGAGACCCAGTACTTC. Its protein is CASSQDRQETQYF. V usage is TRBV7-2 and J usage is TRBJ2-5, with TRBD1 as a possible D gene (5 bases). The CDR3 is 13 amino acids. The V end lost 5 bases, the J end lost 2 bases, and 9 bases lay between the germline ends. In germline, CDR1 is SGHTA, CDR2 FQGNSA.

The J gene is TRBJ2-6, the V gene TRBV4-3; D is ambiguous. The germline gives CDR1 LGHNA, CDR2 YSLEER. V was clipped by 4 bases and J by 2 bases, with 9 bases between them. CDR3 length: 15 amino acids. CDR3 sequence (DNA): TGCGCCAGCAGCCGGCATGGGGCTGGGGCCAACGTCCTGACTTTC. It codes for CASSRHGAGANVLTF.